This section outlines one TCR beta chain sequence together with its context. Its antigen remains unknown. This entry belongs to a study of cytomegalovirus exposure and HLA in healthy donors. The V gene's germline CDR1 is SEHNR and CDR2 FQNEAQ (reference sequence). CDR3 length: 14 amino acids. V gave up 7 bases and J gave up 8 bases, with 20 bases separating them. Study-wide results and limits: When presence/absence was analysed, sequencing depth was taken to be roughly uniform across donors. Highly shared sequence variants in one cluster were likely a sequencing artifact.

This PCR relied on a set of 60 Vbeta primers and 13 Jbeta primers. The repertoire was sequenced with immunoSEQ multiplex PCR; TCRdb's copy has only in-frame clones and lacks some. The repertoire includes about 130,000 clones, roughly 80% of them detected once, and roughly 1.5% sits in the top ten. The source of this sequence is a female donor in good health and CMV-seronegative. The rearrangement uses TRBV7-9 and TRBJ1-2; the D gene is possibly TRBD1 (6 bases). What was sequenced was PBMCs. The CDR3 DNA is TGTGCCAGCACCCGGGACACCGGTATTGGCGGCTACACCTTC. This gives the protein CASTRDTGIGGYTF.